This T cell receptor (beta chain) was obtained from a study of PD-1 blockade in classical Hodgkin lymphoma. With respect to this clone: Its cognate antigen is unknown.

Time point meaning: newly diagnosed, previously untreated cHL patient sample. PBMCs representing newly diagnosed, untreated classical Hodgkin lymphoma functioned as the comparison. Germline V lookup: CDR1 ENHRY, CDR2 SYGVKD. V gave up 10 bases and J gave up 0 bases, with 16 bases separating them. The CDR3 totals 15 residues. Study findings and constraints: At baseline, newly diagnosed patients reportedly showed less TCR diversity than healthy donors. Why the repertoires differ is still unclear, perhaps disease activity or prior therapy.

Libraries were prepared by immunoSEQ multiplex PCR; TCRdb keeps only in-frame clonotypes and omits some of them. The profile covers 70,000 or so clones, with over 90% appearing a single time and roughly 2.6% taken by the ten largest. Sample: peripheral blood mononuclear cells (PBMCs). The chain recombines TRBV10-3 with TRBJ2-1; D perhaps matches TRBD2 (5 bases). This TCR came from a human donor with classical Hodgkin lymphoma. The CDR3 nucleotides read TGTGCCACGGCGCTAGCTCAAGACTCCTACAATGAGCAGTTCTTC. Protein product: CATALAQDSYNEQFF.